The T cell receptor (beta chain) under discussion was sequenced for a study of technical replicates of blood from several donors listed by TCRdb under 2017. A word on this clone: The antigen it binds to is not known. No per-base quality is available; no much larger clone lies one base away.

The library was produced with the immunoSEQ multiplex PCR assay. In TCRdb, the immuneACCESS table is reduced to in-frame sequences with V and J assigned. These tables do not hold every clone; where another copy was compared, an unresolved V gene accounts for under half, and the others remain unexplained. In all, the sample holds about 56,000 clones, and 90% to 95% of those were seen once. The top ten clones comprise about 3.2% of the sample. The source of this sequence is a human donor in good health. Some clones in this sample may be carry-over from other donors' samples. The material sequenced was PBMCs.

The CDR3 loop reads CASSGSGGSYEQYF. The DNA reads TGTGCCAGCAGTGGTAGCGGGGGTTCCTACGAGCAGTACTTC. The chain is made from TRBV25-1 and TRBJ2-7; 9 central nucleotides agree with TRBD2. CDR1 and CDR2, per the germline V gene, are MGHDK and SYGVNS. V is cut back by 4 bases and J by 1 base, with 2 bases in the junction unmatched. The CDR3 spans 14 residues, from the cysteine through the phenylalanine. The read is trimmed to its CDR3 DNA, 42 bases read in frame from base 1.